This TCR beta chain was obtained from a study of T cell responses to AZD1222 COVID-19 vaccine. Whole-study results and caveats: Clonal diversity was possibly underestimated, and white British individuals and females predominated among donors. There were repertoire samples only from the period after the peak T cell response.

As regards this clone: Its antigen is not known.

Libraries were prepared by immunoSEQ multiplex PCR; TCRdb keeps only in-frame clonotypes and omits some of them. The table lists 110,000 to 150,000 clones, about 92% of them singletons. V shed 2 bases and J shed 3 bases, with 12 bases lying between them. From germline, CDR1 is SGHTA and CDR2 FQGTGA. CDR3 length: 15 residues. This specimen was peripheral blood, taken on day 0 of AZD1222 vaccination. V gene TRBV7-3 combines with J gene TRBJ2-3, with D possibly TRBD2 on 7 matching bases. The sequence was obtained from an adult in good health. CDR3 in amino acids: CASSLDGGLTDTQYF. The CDR3 bases are TGTGCCAGCAGCTTAGACGGGGGGCTAACAGATACGCAGTATTTT.